The 25 T cell receptor beta chains given below trace back to one sample, sequenced in a study of Ad26.COV2.S vaccination and SARS-CoV-2 variants. TCRdb's copy holds only in-frame clones and misses some; the assay was immunoSEQ multiplex PCR. The table has hundreds of thousands of clones, approximately 88% seen once. As for treatment: over 15 received Ad26.COV2.S at low or high dose, single or two shots; 5 received placebo; per-sample allocation not given. Day 63 after the first vaccine or placebo injection was the time point for sampling. The sequences come from peripheral blood, collected in a trial of Ad26.COV2.S vaccine versus placebo. The receptors derive from a person aged 18 to 59 who received the Ad26.COV2.S COVID-19 vaccine or a placebo.

The chain uses TRBV10-3 and TRBJ1-2; maybe TRBD1 (5 bases). This CDR3 comprises 12 residues. Trimming stripped 6 bases from V and 8 bases from J, with 13 bases between. The germline gives CDR1 ENHRY, CDR2 SYGVKD. CDR3 nucleotides: TGTGCCATCAGAACTGGGGGAGCCGGCTACACCTTC. This encodes CAIRTGGAGYTF.

In DNA, the CDR3 is TGTGCCAGCAGTTTTAGGAGGACAGGGGCCATTAATGAAAAACTGTTTTTT. Amino acids: CASSFRRTGAINEKLFF. This rearrangement joins TRBV27 to TRBJ1-4, with 9 bases matching TRBD1. The J segment lost 4 bases and the V segment lost 3 bases, leaving 9 bases of the junction unmatched. This CDR3 region has 17 residues. The germline V gene encodes CDR1 MNHEY and CDR2 SMNVEV (reference sequence).

The rearrangement joins TRBV12-3 or TRBV12-4 to TRBJ2-1; maybe TRBD2 (6 bases). This CDR3 contains 12 residues. The V end lost 9 bases, the J end lost 5 bases, and 11 bases lay between the germline ends. CDR3 amino acids: CASWDWDNEQFF. As DNA, the CDR3 is TGTGCCAGTTGGGACTGGGACAATGAGCAGTTCTTC.

This chain uses TRBV5-1 with TRBJ2-7; the match to TRBD2 covers 8 bases. This CDR3 has 15 residues. Trimming removed 0 bases from V and 7 bases from J; junction bases left unmatched: 9. Germline CDR1 and CDR2: SGHRS and YFSETQ. The CDR3 sequence is CASSLEAGDLREQYF. Written as DNA, the CDR3 is TGCGCCAGCAGCTTGGAAGCGGGAGACCTCCGGGAGCAGTACTTC.

The rearrangement links TRBV5-1 to TRBJ1-6; D not resolved. The germline V gene has CDR1 SGHRS and CDR2 YFSETQ. CDR3 size: 13 residues. Deletions cut 0 bases from V and 7 bases from J, with 5 bases between. The CDR3 reads CASSLVENSPLHF. As DNA, the CDR3 is TGCGCCAGCAGCTTGGTGGAGAATTCACCCCTCCACTTT.

The genes are TRBV3-1 (or the pseudogene TRBV3-2) and TRBJ2-1; 9 bases map to TRBD1. The germline V gene has CDR1 LGHDT and CDR2 YNNKEL (reference sequence). V trimming: 0 bases; J trimming: 5 bases; junction bases outside the gene matches: 5. This CDR3 is built from 16 residues. The CDR3 protein is CASSQEAGTGNNEQFF. Here the CDR3 DNA reads TGTGCCAGCAGCCAAGAAGCAGGGACAGGGAACAATGAGCAGTTCTTC.

The rearrangement uses TRBV4-3 and TRBJ2-7, with D maybe TRBD1 (6 bases). Trimming took 4 bases from V and 0 from J, leaving 16 bases between them. Germline values: CDR1 LGHNA, CDR2 YSLEER. The CDR3 covers 16 residues. DNA for the CDR3: TGCGCCAGCAGCCGCCTACCGGGACACCCCTCCTACGAGCAGTACTTC. It is translated as CASSRLPGHPSYEQYF.

The chain has TRBV7-9 and TRBJ2-7; 7 positions match TRBD1. CDR1 is SEHNR, CDR2 FQNEAQ, per germline (reference sequence). The CDR3 runs to 15 residues. J lost 2 bases, V lost 3 bases, and 7 bases had no gene match. The CDR3 DNA reads as TGTGCCAGCAGCTTGCCGACAGGGCCCCCCTACGAGCAGTACTTC. Its protein product is CASSLPTGPPYEQYF.

This clone was observed a single time. The genes are TRBV19 and TRBJ2-3, with D possibly called TRBD1 or TRBD2 (6 bases each). In germline, CDR1 is LNHDA, CDR2 SQIVND (reference sequence). This CDR3 comprises 15 residues. The V and J ends lost 7 bases and 4 bases respectively, with 18 bases between them. CDR3 in amino acids: CASTALEGGPDTQYF. CDR3 bases: TGTGCCAGTACCGCTTTGGAGGGGGGCCCAGATACGCAGTATTTT.

The chain combines TRBV5-1 with TRBJ2-7; perhaps D is TRBD1 or TRBD2 (5 bases each). Germline V gene sequence: CDR1 SGHRS, CDR2 YFSETQ. The CDR3 runs 13 residues. V lost 3 bases, J lost 3 bases, and 10 bases lay in between. CDR3 sequence (DNA): TGCGCCAGCAGCTCCGGGGCCGACTACGAGCAGTACTTC. Translating it yields CASSSGADYEQYF.

The chain recombines TRBV11-2 with TRBJ2-1, with 7 bases that match TRBD2. V lost 5 bases and J lost 4; bases outside the gene matches: 5. The CDR3 spans 14 residues. Germline CDR1 reads SGHAT; CDR2 reads FQNNGV. For the CDR3, the DNA is TGTGCCAGCAGCCCAGCGGGACCTTACAATGAGCAGTTCTTC. Its translation is CASSPAGPYNEQFF. The whole variable domain, filled in from reference TRBV11-2 and TRBJ2-1, reads EAGVAQSPRYKIIEKRQSVAFWCNPISGHATLYWYQQILGQGPKLLIQFQNNGVVDDSQLPKDRFSAERLKGVDSTLKIQPAKLEDSAVYLCASSPAGPYNEQFFGPGTRLTVL.

This clone was recorded only once. The chain has TRBV30 and TRBJ2-7, with 7 bases matching TRBD2. This CDR3 has 19 residues. The germline V gene has CDR1 GTSNPN and CDR2 SVGIG (reference sequence). With 2 bases clipped from V and 3 bases from J, the junction kept 22 bases outside the gene matches. CDR3 protein: CAWSPSRFSSGIGGYEQYF. CDR3 nucleotides: TGTGCCTGGAGTCCATCGCGGTTTTCTAGCGGAATTGGGGGCTACGAGCAGTACTTC.

V gene TRBV7-2 combines with J gene TRBJ2-5; no clear D gene. Per the germline V gene, CDR1 is SGHTA and CDR2 is FQGNSA. With 4 bases removed from V and 1 base from J, the gap between germline ends came to 7 bases. This CDR3 contains 13 residues. CDR3 sequence reads: CASSSRFQETQYF. The DNA of the CDR3 is TGTGCCAGCAGCTCCAGATTCCAAGAGACCCAGTACTTC.

This sequence joins TRBV5-4 and TRBJ2-5; 7 bases agree with TRBD2. There are 14 residues in the CDR3. Germline assignment: CDR1 SGHNT and CDR2 YYREEE (reference sequence). With V trimmed by 4 bases and J by 1 base, 4 bases remained unmatched. The CDR3 is CASSPPSGQETQYF. CDR3 DNA: TGTGCCAGCAGCCCCCCTAGCGGCCAAGAGACCCAGTACTTC.

This chain links TRBV2 with TRBJ1-5, with D unclear. Germline V gene lookup returns CDR1 SNHLY and CDR2 FYNNEI. Trimming left V 8 bases short and J 2 bases short, with 13 bases between. The CDR3 has 14 amino acids. CDR3 nucleotides: TGTGCCAGCTGTCCAGGAGAGGGCAATCAGCCCCAGCATTTT. It encodes CASCPGEGNQPQHF.

The chain employs TRBV20-1 and TRBJ2-1; 12 bases map to TRBD2. This CDR3 has 15 residues. Losses at the gene ends were 3 bases for V and 6 bases for J; bases not matched to a gene: 6. Germline loops: CDR1 DFQATT, CDR2 SNEGSKA (reference sequence). The CDR3 here is CSASSGTSGPNEQFF. The CDR3 bases are TGCAGTGCTAGTTCCGGGACTAGCGGGCCCAATGAGCAGTTCTTC.

The genes are TRBV20-1 and TRBJ1-5; D gene unclear. This CDR3 is 16 amino acids long. Trimming left V 3 bases short and J 2 bases short, with 17 bases between. Per the germline V gene, CDR1 is DFQATT and CDR2 is SNEGSKA (reference sequence). The CDR3 loop is CSASDARAGGNQPQHF. The DNA of the CDR3 is TGCAGTGCTAGTGACGCCCGGGCCGGTGGCAATCAGCCCCAGCATTTT.

The rearrangement uses TRBV3-1 (or the pseudogene TRBV3-2) and TRBJ2-7; TRBD2 matches at 7 bases. The CDR3 loop spans 17 amino acids. V trimming: 3 bases; J trimming: 3 bases; junction bases outside the gene matches: 14. Germline lookup yields CDR1 LGHDT and CDR2 YNNKEL (reference sequence). The CDR3 DNA reads as TGTGCCAGCAGCCACCCTAGCGGCAGAGTACGGGGCTACGAGCAGTACTTC. Its protein is CASSHPSGRVRGYEQYF.

The sample holds a few counts of this clone. V is TRBV6-1 and J is TRBJ2-4; possible D gene TRBD2, 5 bases. The CDR3 contains 15 residues. The V end lost 3 bases, the J end lost 6 bases, and 15 bases lay between the germline ends. CDR1 and CDR2 (germline): MNHNS, SASEGT. CDR3 region: CASSEGGWQLNIQYF. The CDR3, as DNA: TGTGCCAGCAGTGAGGGCGGGTGGCAGTTAAACATTCAGTACTTC.

The chain recombines TRBV7-9 with TRBJ1-1, with D tentatively TRBD1 (5 bases). The V end lost 5 bases, the J end lost 6 bases, and 16 bases lay between the germline ends. Germline assignment: CDR1 SEHNR and CDR2 FQNEAQ (reference sequence). The CDR3 sequence is 14 residues long. The CDR3 loop reads CASSRRAGGAEAFF. The CDR3 region has the DNA TGTGCCAGCAGCCGGAGGGCAGGAGGGGCTGAAGCTTTCTTT.

This clone was counted a few times. The rearrangement uses TRBV4-2 and TRBJ1-5; 9 bases map to TRBD1. J lost 6 bases, V lost 1 base, and 4 bases had no gene match. The CDR3 covers 15 residues. The germline V gene encodes CDR1 LGHNA and CDR2 YNFKEQ. The CDR3 DNA follows: TGTGCCAGCAGCCAAGTAGGACAGGGGCCTCAGCCCCAGCATTTT. Protein: CASSQVGQGPQPQHF.

The V gene is TRBV5-4, the J gene TRBJ2-3, with 7 bases aligning to TRBD1. Germline values: CDR1 SGHNT, CDR2 YYREEE (reference sequence). CDR3 length equals 14 residues. V shed 4 bases, J shed 6 bases, and the junction held 8 bases outside the gene matches. For the CDR3, the DNA is TGTGCCAGCAGCCCGCGCGACAGGGCCGATACGCAGTATTTT. Protein: CASSPRDRADTQYF.

The chain is built from TRBV5-6 and TRBJ2-1; perhaps TRBD1 as D (6 bases). V was clipped by 5 bases and J by 10 bases, with 25 bases between them. CDR1 and CDR2 from the germline V gene are SGHDT and YYEEEE. This CDR3 region has 16 residues. This CDR3 reads CASSYRPGHSASEQFF. The CDR3 DNA sequence: TGTGCCAGCAGTTATCGGCCGGGACACTCTGCGTCGGAGCAGTTCTTC.

The chain joins TRBV11-1 to TRBJ2-5; no clear D. CDR3 length: 15 amino acids. Germline CDR1 and CDR2: SGHAT and FQDESV (reference sequence). The V and J ends lost 1 base and 2 bases respectively, with 11 bases between them. The CDR3 loop reads CASSLEGREQETQYF. The CDR3 DNA sequence: TGTGCCAGCAGCTTAGAAGGCAGAGAGCAAGAGACCCAGTACTTC.

CDR3 coding DNA: TGTGCCAGCAGCTTACGAGGGGCTGGGGAGACCCAGTACTTC. Its protein is CASSLRGAGETQYF. V gene TRBV7-6 combines with J gene TRBJ2-5, with D perhaps given as TRBD1 or TRBD2 (5 bases each). The germline V and J ends were trimmed by 2 bases and 5 bases, with 12 bases remaining between them. Germline loops: CDR1 SGHVS, CDR2 FNYEAQ. The CDR3 has 14 residues.